This T cell receptor beta chain is from a study of vaccination effects on CD4 cells after COVID-19. Method: immunoSEQ multiplex PCR; TCRdb's copy keeps in-frame clones and lacks some. This sample has 57,000 or so clones, with around 73% found just once. V lost 4 bases, J lost 3 bases, and 18 bases lay in between. CDR3 length: 16 amino acids. CDR1 SNHLY and CDR2 FYNNEI come from the germline V gene. ViraFEST used viral peptide pools to expand antigen-specific CD4+ T cells before sequencing. On roughly day 10 of culture, CD4+ T cells were separated out. Two doses of either BNT162b2 or mRNA-1273 were given to each participant. They grew around 2.2 million PBMC in each well, adding around 10 IU/ml IL-2 and around 9.6 ug/ml peptides. Days 3 and 7 saw half the medium replaced with IL-2 medium. This clone was recorded a few times. Its antigen is not identified.

J is TRBJ1-1 and V is TRBV2, with D hard to call. The sequence derives from a human donor who received a COVID-19 vaccine. Here the sequenced sample was CD4+ T cells from PBMCs cultured with HCoV-229E spike peptides, taken after COVID-19 vaccination. CDR3 coding DNA: TGTGCCAGCAGTGCTCATGTCTCAGCTTCCTACACTGAAGCTTTCTTT. Its protein is CASSAHVSASYTEAFF.